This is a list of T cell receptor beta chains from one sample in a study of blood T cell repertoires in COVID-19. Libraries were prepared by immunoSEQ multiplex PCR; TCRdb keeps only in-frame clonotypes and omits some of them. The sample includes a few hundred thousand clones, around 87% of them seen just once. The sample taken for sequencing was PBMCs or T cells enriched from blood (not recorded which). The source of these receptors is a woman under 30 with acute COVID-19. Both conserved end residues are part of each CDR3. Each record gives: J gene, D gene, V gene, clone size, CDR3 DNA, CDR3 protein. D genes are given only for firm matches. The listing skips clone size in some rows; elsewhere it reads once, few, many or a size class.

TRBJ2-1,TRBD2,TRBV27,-,TGTGCCAGCAGTTTATCTCCTAGCGGGAGGGAAAAGAACAATGAGCAGTTCTTC,CASSLSPSGREKNNEQFF
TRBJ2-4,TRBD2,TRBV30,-,TGTGCCTGGAGTAGCGGGAGCCTTCCTCAAAGTCTTCAGTACTTC,CAWSSGSLPQSLQYF
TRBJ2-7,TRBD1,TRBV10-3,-,TGTGCCACCGGACAGGGGGCAAGCTACGAGCAGTACTTC,CATGQGASYEQYF
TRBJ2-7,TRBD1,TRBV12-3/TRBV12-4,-,TGTGCCAGCAGACCGGACAGGAGCTACGAGCAGTACTTC,CASRPDRSYEQYF
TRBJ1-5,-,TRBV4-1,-,TGCGCCAGCAGCCAAGCTCAGGGGAGCGGTCAGCCCCAGCATTTT,CASSQAQGSGQPQHF
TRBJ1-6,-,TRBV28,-,TGTGCCAGCAGTTTCGGGGGTTATAATTCACCCCTCCACTTT,CASSFGGYNSPLHF
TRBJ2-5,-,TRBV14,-,TGTGCCAGCAGCTCACAGGGATTCCCCGGGACCCAGTACTTC,CASSSQGFPGTQYF
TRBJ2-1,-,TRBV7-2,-,TGTGCCAGCAGCTCCAGTCTAATTGGGAGGAGCGAGCAGTTCTTC,CASSSSLIGRSEQFF
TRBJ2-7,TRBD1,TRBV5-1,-,TGCGCCAGCAGTTCCGACAGGGGTGGGTCCTACGAGCAGTACTTC,CASSSDRGGSYEQYF
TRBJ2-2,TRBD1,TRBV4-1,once,TGCGCCAGCAGCCCTCAGGGGGCTGTCGGACTTTACACCGGGGAGCTGTTTTTT,CASSPQGAVGLYTGELFF
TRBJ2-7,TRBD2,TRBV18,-,TGTGCCAGCTCCCCCCGGAGCGACCTAGCGGGCGCTAAATTACGCGGGTACTTC,CASSPRSDLAGAKLRGYF
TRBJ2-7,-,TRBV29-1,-,TGCAGCGCCACCCCTAGCTCGTGGTACGAGCAGTACTTC,CSATPSSWYEQYF
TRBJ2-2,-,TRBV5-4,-,TGTGCCAGCAGCCCGGAGGAGGGAGTGTTCACCGGGGAGCTGTTTTTT,CASSPEEGVFTGELFF
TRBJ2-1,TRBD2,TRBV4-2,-,TGTGCCAGCAGCCAGAGTTTGGCGGGAGGGCAGGGTGAGCAGTTCTTC,CASSQSLAGGQGEQFF
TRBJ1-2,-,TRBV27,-,TGTGCCAGCAGTTTAAGAGGGTCCTATGGCTACACCTTC,CASSLRGSYGYTF
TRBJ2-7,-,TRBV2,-,TGTGCCAGCAGTGCCCAGGGGGGTGCCTACGAGCAGTACTTC,CASSAQGGAYEQYF
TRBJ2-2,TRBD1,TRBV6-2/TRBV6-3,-,TGTGCCAGCAGTTACTCGCGGACAGGGGGAACCGGGGAGCTGTTTTTT,CASSYSRTGGTGELFF
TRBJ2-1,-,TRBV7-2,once,TGTGCCAGCAGCTTGACTGGCGTTCTCAATGAGCAGTTCTTC,CASSLTGVLNEQFF
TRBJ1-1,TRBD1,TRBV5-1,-,TGCGCCAGCAGCCGATCAGTCCGGGACAGGGCTTGGAACACTGAAGCTTTCTTT,CASSRSVRDRAWNTEAFF
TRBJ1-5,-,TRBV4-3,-,TGCGCCAGCAGCCAAGTGGGAGGTCAGCCCCAGCATTTT,CASSQVGGQPQHF
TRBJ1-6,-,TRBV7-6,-,TGTGCCAGCAGCCCTATCCCTCTCTGGCAGGGAAAGAATTCACCCCTCCACTTT,CASSPIPLWQGKNSPLHF
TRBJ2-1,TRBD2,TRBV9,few,TGTGCCAGCAGCGTAGAGACTAGCGGAGGGCAAAATGAGCAGTTCTTC,CASSVETSGGQNEQFF
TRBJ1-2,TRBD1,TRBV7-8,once,TGTGCCAGCAGCTTAGATTGGGGACAGATGTATGGCTACACCTTC,CASSLDWGQMYGYTF
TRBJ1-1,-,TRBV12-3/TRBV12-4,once,TGTGCCAGCAGTTTATCGGGTGGCACTGAAGCTTTCTTT,CASSLSGGTEAFF
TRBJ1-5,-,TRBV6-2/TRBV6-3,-,TGTGCCAGCAGCCCTTGGACAGACTACTATAGCAATCAGCCCCAGCATTTT,CASSPWTDYYSNQPQHF
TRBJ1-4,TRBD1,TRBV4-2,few,TGTGCCAGCAGCACACCGGGACAGGGGAATGAAAAACTGTTTTTT,CASSTPGQGNEKLFF
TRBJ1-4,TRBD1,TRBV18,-,TGTGCCAGCTCACCAGGACAGGATGAAAAACTGTTTTTT,CASSPGQDEKLFF
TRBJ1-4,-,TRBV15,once,TGTGCCACCAGCAGAGGTGTGAGCTATGCAACTAATGAAAAACTGTTTTTT,CATSRGVSYATNEKLFF
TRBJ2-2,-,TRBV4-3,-,TGCGCCAGCAGCCAAGATTCCCCCGGTGGTGAGGGCGGGGAGCTGTTTTTT,CASSQDSPGGEGGELFF
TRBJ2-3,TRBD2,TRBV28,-,TGTGCCAGCAGCACCTTTGGCGGGCGGGAGAGGCGGGATACGCAGTATTTT,CASSTFGGRERRDTQYF
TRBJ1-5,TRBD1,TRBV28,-,TGTGCCAGCAGTAAAATCACACAGGGGGGCAATCAGCCCCAGCATTTT,CASSKITQGGNQPQHF
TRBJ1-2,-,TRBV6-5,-,TGTGCCAGCAGGGAGGAGCTCTATGGCTACACCTTC,CASREELYGYTF
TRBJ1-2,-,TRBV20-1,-,TGCAGTGCTAGTTCTCCCTCCCTGGGGCTCTATGGCTACACCTTC,CSASSPSLGLYGYTF
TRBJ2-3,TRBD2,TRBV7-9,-,TGTGCCAGCAGCCCTAGCGGGAGTGTAGGGGGGACAGATACGCAGTATTTT,CASSPSGSVGGTDTQYF
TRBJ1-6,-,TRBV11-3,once,TGTGCCAGCAGCTCGGACAACGGGAATTCACCCCTCCACTTT,CASSSDNGNSPLHF
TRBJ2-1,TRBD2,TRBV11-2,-,TGTGCCAGCAGCTCAGGGCTAGCGGGAGGGCAAAATGAGCAGTTCTTC,CASSSGLAGGQNEQFF
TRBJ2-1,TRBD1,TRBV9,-,TGTGCCAGCAGCGTAGGGAGGGGGACAGGGTCCTACAATGAGCAGTTCTTC,CASSVGRGTGSYNEQFF